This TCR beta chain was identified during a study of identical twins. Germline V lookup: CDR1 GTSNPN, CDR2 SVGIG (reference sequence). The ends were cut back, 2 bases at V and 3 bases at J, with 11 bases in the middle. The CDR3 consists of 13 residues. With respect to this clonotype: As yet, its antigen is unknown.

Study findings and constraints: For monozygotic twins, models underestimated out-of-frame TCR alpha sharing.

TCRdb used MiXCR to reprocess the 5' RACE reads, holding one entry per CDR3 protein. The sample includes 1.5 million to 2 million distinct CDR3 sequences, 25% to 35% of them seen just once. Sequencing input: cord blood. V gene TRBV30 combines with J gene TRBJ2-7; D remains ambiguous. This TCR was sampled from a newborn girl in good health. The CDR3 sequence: CAWSKRADYEQYF. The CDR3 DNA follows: TGTGCCTGGAGTAAAAGGGCAGACTACGAGCAGTACTTC.